A single sample is the source of the 27 T cell receptor beta chains below, sequenced in a study of T cells after posttransplantation cyclophosphamide. TCRdb's copy holds only in-frame clones and misses some; the assay was immunoSEQ multiplex PCR. The sample shows 25,000 to 35,000 clones, roughly 90% of them seen only once. Sample: PBMCs. These TCRs come from a woman aged 35 to 49 with a blood cancer, CMV-positive, and with a related stem cell donor.

V and J are TRBV7-9 and TRBJ2-5; the match to TRBD2 covers 7 bases. Germline assignment: CDR1 SEHNR and CDR2 FQNEAQ (reference sequence). The CDR3 is 14 residues long. J lost 5 bases, V lost 3 bases, and 6 bases had no gene match. CDR3 nucleotide sequence: TGTGCCAGCAGCTTGGCGGGGGTAGGGGAGACCCAGTACTTC. The encoded protein is CASSLAGVGETQYF.

The V call is TRBV7-9, the J call TRBJ1-4; possibly TRBD1 for D (5 bases). The ends were cut back, 4 bases at V and 16 bases at J, with 16 bases in the middle. The CDR3 covers 12 residues. Germline lookup yields CDR1 SEHNR and CDR2 FQNEAQ (reference sequence). CDR3 nucleotides: TGTGCCAGCAGCTCGGGGGTGGCAGGGAAGTTTTTT. As protein: CASSSGVAGKFF.

This rearrangement joins TRBV19 to TRBJ2-3, with 9 bases lining up with TRBD1. This CDR3 has 15 amino acids. The J segment lost 4 bases and the V segment lost 3 bases, leaving 5 bases of the junction unmatched. Germline loops: CDR1 LNHDA, CDR2 SQIVND (reference sequence). CDR3 loop: CASSMEGQGPDTQYF. CDR3 DNA: TGTGCCAGTAGTATGGAGGGACAGGGCCCAGATACGCAGTATTTT.

The genes are TRBV28 and TRBJ1-2; 9 bases map to TRBD1. This CDR3 comprises 13 residues. Germline CDR1 and CDR2: MDHEN and SYDVKM. With V trimmed by 7 bases and J by 3 bases, 3 bases remained unmatched. The DNA for the CDR3 is TGTGCCAGCATCGGGGACAGGGACTATGGCTACACCTTC. It translates to CASIGDRDYGYTF.

The J gene is TRBJ2-2, the V gene TRBV9, with TRBD1 matching 8 bases. Per the germline V gene, CDR1 is SGDLS and CDR2 is YYNGEE. The CDR3 extends over 14 amino acids. V shed 4 bases, J shed 6 bases, and the junction held 5 bases outside the gene matches. CDR3 bases: TGTGCCAGCAGCCTACCGACAGGGGCCGGGGAGCTGTTTTTT. Encoded protein: CASSLPTGAGELFF.

V gene TRBV5-1 combines with J gene TRBJ2-5, with TRBD1 matching over 7 bases. CDR3 size: 15 residues. CDR1 and CDR2 (germline): SGHRS, YFSETQ. Losses at the gene ends were 0 bases for V and 4 bases for J; bases not matched to a gene: 6. CDR3 nucleotide sequence: TGCGCCAGCAGCTTGGAGAAGGGGGCGAGAGAGACCCAGTACTTC. This encodes CASSLEKGARETQYF. The full variable domain, in which reference TRBV5-1 and TRBJ2-5 provide the parts outside the CDR3, is KAGVTQTPRYLIKTRGQQVTLSCSPISGHRSVSWYQQTPGQGLQFLFEYFSETQRNKGNFPGRFSGRQFSNSRSEMNVSTLELGDSALYLCASSLEKGARETQYFGPGTRLLVL.

This chain connects TRBV5-4 to TRBJ1-1; no definite D call. The CDR3 runs to 13 residues. The germline CDR1 and CDR2 sequences are SGHNT and YYREEE (reference sequence). The V and J ends lost 0 bases and 3 bases respectively, with 6 bases between them. For the CDR3, the DNA is TGTGCCAGCAGCTTGGCTTCCTACACTGAAGCTTTCTTT. Encoded protein: CASSLASYTEAFF.

The table lists this clone with a count of one. The V call is TRBV14, the J call TRBJ2-6, with TRBD1 matching 7 bases. Germline V gene data show CDR1 as SGHDN and CDR2 as FVKESK. This CDR3 region has 17 residues. V shed 6 bases and J 0 bases; nucleotides not matched to a gene: 8. The CDR3 coding sequence is TGTGCCAGCAGACCGGACAGGCTCATCTCTGGGGCCAACGTCCTGACTTTC. Protein sequence: CASRPDRLISGANVLTF.

J is TRBJ2-2 and V is TRBV5-4, with D unclear. V dropped 1 base and J dropped 1 base, with 8 bases sitting between them. CDR1 and CDR2 from the germline V gene are SGHNT and YYREEE (reference sequence). The CDR3 consists of 15 residues. This chain's CDR3 is CASSLSQLNTGELFF. The CDR3 DNA sequence: TGTGCCAGCAGCTTGTCCCAATTGAACACCGGGGAGCTGTTTTTT.

The CDR3 bases are TGTGCCAGCAGCGTAGGCCCTCGACAGGACAATAACTATGGCTACACCTTC. Its translation: CASSVGPRQDNNYGYTF. The chain carries TRBV9 and TRBJ1-2, with D maybe TRBD1 (6 bases). Germline lookup yields CDR1 SGDLS and CDR2 YYNGEE. V was clipped by 0 bases and J by 1 base, with 16 bases between them. The CDR3 spans 17 residues.

The V gene is TRBV6-5, the J gene TRBJ2-2; weak D call: TRBD1 (6 bases). This CDR3 is built from 15 residues. The V and J ends lost 4 bases and 0 bases respectively, with 9 bases between them. The germline V gene has CDR1 MNHEY and CDR2 SVGAGI. The CDR3 nucleotides are TGTGCCAGCAGTTCCGGGACACCGAACACCGGGGAGCTGTTTTTT. This codes for CASSSGTPNTGELFF.

J is TRBJ2-5 and V is TRBV19; TRBD2 agrees at 9 bases. Unmatched junction bases numbered 6, after V lost 3 bases and J lost 4 bases. Germline loops: CDR1 LNHDA, CDR2 SQIVND (reference sequence). The CDR3 is made up of 15 amino acids. The CDR3 here is CASSIVLAGRETQYF. CDR3 DNA sequence: TGTGCCAGTAGTATTGTCCTAGCGGGGCGAGAGACCCAGTACTTC.

V gene TRBV2 combines with J gene TRBJ1-3; perhaps TRBD1 as D (5 bases). Trimming shortened V by 3 bases and J by 1 base, and 13 bases separated the two germline ends. CDR1 and CDR2 from the germline V gene are SNHLY and FYNNEI. The CDR3 sequence is 16 residues long. CDR3 loop: CASSDVAGKSGNTIYF. In DNA, the CDR3 is TGTGCCAGCAGTGATGTGGCAGGGAAGTCTGGAAACACCATATATTTT.

The chain employs TRBV11-2 and TRBJ1-2; 9 bases are shared with TRBD1. The CDR3 totals 18 residues. From germline, CDR1 is SGHAT and CDR2 FQNNGV. With V trimmed by 2 bases and J by 7 bases, 17 bases remained unmatched. CDR3 in amino acids: CASSLIRDTGGGLGGYTF. The CDR3 DNA reads TGTGCCAGCAGCTTAATTAGGGACACAGGGGGCGGCTTAGGTGGCTACACCTTC. The full variable domain, its missing parts supplied by reference TRBV11-2 and TRBJ1-2, is EAGVAQSPRYKIIEKRQSVAFWCNPISGHATLYWYQQILGQGPKLLIQFQNNGVVDDSQLPKDRFSAERLKGVDSTLKIQPAKLEDSAVYLCASSLIRDTGGGLGGYTFGSGTRLTVV.

The J gene is TRBJ1-4, the V gene TRBV6-5, with TRBD1 as a possible D gene (5 bases). V was shortened by 2 bases and J by 8 bases, with 12 bases between the two germline ends. The CDR3 is 14 residues long. CDR1 is MNHEY and CDR2 is SVGAGI in the germline V gene. The DNA for the CDR3 is TGTGCCAGCAGTTACACCGGGGGTCGCGAAAAACTGTTTTTT. It encodes CASSYTGGREKLFF.

V gene TRBV6-1 combines with J gene TRBJ2-7; D not certain. CDR3 length: 13 amino acids. Trimming shortened V by 1 base and J by 3 bases, and 7 bases separated the two germline ends. Per the germline V gene, CDR1 is MNHNS and CDR2 is SASEGT. Written as DNA, the CDR3 is TGTGCCAGCAGTGAAGGCCAGTACTACGAGCAGTACTTC. Its translation is CASSEGQYYEQYF.

The chain couples TRBV18 to TRBJ2-7, with D maybe TRBD2 (7 bases). CDR1 is KGHSH and CDR2 is LQKENI in the germline V gene. CDR3 length: 14 residues. CDR3 bases: TGTGCAAGAACAAAGGGGGGGGTCAGGTACGAGCAGTACTTC. Residues: CARTKGGVRYEQYF.

CDR3 DNA sequence: TGTGCCAGCAGCCAGGGGGCGAGATACAATGAGCAGTTCTTC. Translation gives CASSQGARYNEQFF. This chain connects TRBV5-6 to TRBJ2-1; 8 bases agree with TRBD1. CDR1 SGHDT and CDR2 YYEEEE come from the germline V gene. Trimming took 4 bases from V and 4 from J; bases not matched to a gene: 4. The length of the CDR3 is 14 residues.

The CDR3 region is CASSYSGTGNQPQHF. CDR3 sequence (DNA): TGTGCCAGCAGTTACTCCGGGACAGGGAATCAGCCCCAGCATTTT. The V and J genes are TRBV6-5 and TRBJ1-5, with 9 bases that match TRBD1. This CDR3 has 15 amino acids. Germline V lookup: CDR1 MNHEY, CDR2 SVGAGI. V shed 0 bases and J 4 bases; nucleotides not matched to a gene: 1.

The chain recombines TRBV19 with TRBJ1-2; D is unresolved. The germline CDR1 and CDR2 sequences are LNHDA and SQIVND (reference sequence). The CDR3 runs to 14 residues. Trimming took 6 bases from V and 8 from J, leaving 19 bases between them. The CDR3 nucleotides read TGTGCCAGTAGAGTTCGGCGCACCCCGCGGGGCTACACCTTC. It translates to CASRVRRTPRGYTF. The full variable domain, with the rest looked up from reference TRBV19 and TRBJ1-2, is DGGITQSPKYLFRKEGQNVTLSCEQNLNHDAMYWYRQDPGQGLRLIYYSQIVNDFQKGDIAEGYSVSREKKESFPLTVTSAQKNPTAFYLCASRVRRTPRGYTFGSGTRLTVV.

The chain is built from TRBV7-3 and TRBJ2-3, with TRBD1 identical over 8 bases. Germline-derived CDR1 and CDR2 are SGHTA and FQGTGA. J gave up 9 bases and V 5 bases, and 16 bases lay outside the gene matches. There are 16 residues in the CDR3. This CDR3 is CASSIATGTGIGTQYF. The CDR3 bases are TGTGCCAGCAGCATAGCTACCGGGACAGGAATCGGGACGCAGTATTTT. The full variable domain, completed using reference TRBV7-3 and TRBJ2-3, is GAGVSQTPSNKVTEKGKYVELRCDPISGHTALYWYRQSLGQGPEFLIYFQGTGAADDSGLPNDRFFAVRPEGSVSTLKIQRTERGDSAVYLCASSIATGTGIGTQYFGPGTRLTVL.

The table lists this clone with a few counts. V and J are TRBV2 and TRBJ2-5; TRBD1 agrees at 7 bases. Germline lookup yields CDR1 SNHLY and CDR2 FYNNEI. The J segment lost 5 bases and the V segment lost 5 bases, leaving 5 bases of the junction unmatched. CDR3 length: 13 residues. CDR3 sequence: CASSLDRTETQYF. For the CDR3, the DNA is TGTGCCAGCAGTCTGGACAGGACGGAGACCCAGTACTTC.

The J gene is TRBJ2-1, the V gene TRBV29-1; D call uncertain. The V and J ends lost 3 bases and 0 bases respectively, with 9 bases between them. Germline assignment: CDR1 SQVTM and CDR2 ANQGSEA. The CDR3 has 14 amino acids. In nucleotides, the CDR3 is TGCAGCGTTGATTCGGTGAGCTCCTACAATGAGCAGTTCTTC. Translation: CSVDSVSSYNEQFF.

This CDR3 reads CASSETGNQPQHF. The CDR3 DNA is TGTGCCAGCAGCGAAACAGGGAATCAGCCCCAGCATTTT. This sequence joins TRBV6-5 and TRBJ1-5; tentative D call: TRBD1 (6 bases). The germline V gene has CDR1 MNHEY and CDR2 SVGAGI. V gave up 6 bases and J gave up 4 bases, with 10 bases separating them. This CDR3 comprises 13 residues.

This clone was observed a few times. Distinct nucleotide sequences in the sample also encode this CDR3. V is TRBV5-4 and J is TRBJ1-6; D not resolved. With 4 bases removed from V and 7 bases from J, the gap between germline ends came to 6 bases. The length of the CDR3 is 12 residues. Germline-derived CDR1 and CDR2 are SGHNT and YYREEE (reference sequence). The CDR3 region has the DNA TGTGCCAGCAGCAGTCTAAATTCACCCCTCCACTTT. Translated, it gives CASSSLNSPLHF.

The chain uses TRBV2 and TRBJ1-6, with TRBD1 identical over 10 bases. This CDR3 region has 16 residues. The germline V gene has CDR1 SNHLY and CDR2 FYNNEI. V trimming: 6 bases; J trimming: 10 bases; junction bases outside the gene matches: 12. Written as DNA, the CDR3 is TGTGCCAGCAGGGGGTCCGGGACAGGGGCAGGGTCACCCCTCCACTTT. As protein: CASRGSGTGAGSPLHF.

V and J are TRBV5-1 and TRBJ2-7; D is perhaps TRBD1 (5 bases). CDR3 length: 18 amino acids. Per germline, CDR1 SGHRS and CDR2 YFSETQ. Trimming cost V 0 bases and J 3 bases, with 22 bases left between them. CDR3 sequence: CASSLVVSREFPYYEQYF. The CDR3 bases are TGCGCCAGCAGCTTGGTAGTTTCCAGGGAATTCCCATACTACGAGCAGTACTTC.